The entry that follows covers one T cell receptor beta chain sequence. Original handling: Researchers report that nucleated cell counts were estimated from reference gene primer amplification. Assay used: immunoSEQ multiplex PCR; TCRdb lists only in-frame clones, some missing. V, J and clone size are those of that table, while D and trimming were read from the DNA. The repertoire consists of 300,000 to 350,000 clones, with approximately 88% occurring once and the leading ten covering roughly a tenth. The data originate from a study of blood T cell repertoires in COVID-19. Germline values: CDR1 SEHNR, CDR2 FQNEAQ (reference sequence). V was pared by 5 bases and J by 5 bases, with 4 bases of the junction left unmatched. The CDR3 spans 15 residues.

Sequenced sample: peripheral blood. V is TRBV7-9 and J is TRBJ2-1; 12 bases are shared with TRBD2. The origin of this receptor is a young man with COVID-19, enrolled during active disease. CDR3 in DNA: TGTGCCAGCAGCAGACTAGCGGGGGTCCACAATGAGCAGTTCTTC. Translated: CASSRLAGVHNEQFF.